Included here is one T cell receptor beta chain sequence, with context. No antigen is known for it. The sample holds no much larger clone one base away, and base qualities are not on file. V and J are trimmed by 3 bases and 3 bases, and the gene matches miss 12 bases of the junction. CDR1 and CDR2 (SEHNR, FQNEAQ) derive from the germline V gene (reference sequence). The CDR3 runs 18 amino acids, cysteine and phenylalanine included. Only the CDR3 region is kept as DNA, spanning 54 bases read in frame from base 1. Participants in the prospective study were enrolled through a virtual design, were aged about 18 to 100 years, and lived in 24 United States geographic areas. In the prospective study, participants were assigned to cohorts based on the clinical history participants reported in a screening survey and a study questionnaire. Recovered participants in ImmuneRACE Cohort 3 were defined as having two consecutive negative NP/OP PCR tests, clearance from a healthcare professional, or resolution of symptoms. Mobile phlebotomists in the prospective study collected whole blood, serum and a nasopharyngeal or oropharyngeal swab from every participant. Prospective study participants could optionally give additional blood draws and questionnaires over an approximately 2-month period. Prospective study blood samples were shipped either frozen or at room temperature before DNA extraction.

These data are taken from a study of blood T cell repertoires in COVID-19 (dated by TCRdb to 2019 to 2021). About the investigation overall: The collaborator samples originated in the United States, Italy and Spain and spanned the acute and convalescent phases of COVID-19. The prospective study material was composed of cDNA or gDNA derived from T cells, B-cell-depleted T cells, or PBMCs. The dataset comprised deeply sampled blood TCRbeta repertoires from subjects exposed to, actively infected with, or recovered from COVID-19. A freely available public database, intended as a resource for researchers studying the immune response to SARS-CoV-2, is where the repertoires were released. Samples came from the ongoing ImmuneRACE study (first 160 participants) plus 1,254 subjects from 6 global collaborators. A de-identified subject ID, COVID-19 status, age in years and sex were almost always included in the sample metadata. Where available, HLA class I and class II types were obtained from metadata supplied by the sample provider rather than from assay-based typing. The research as a whole found: The quantity of clinical and demographic metadata differed by source and by participant and was supplied without curation.

TCRbeta CDR3 regions were amplified from genomic DNA using the immunoSEQ Assay, a bias-controlled multiplex PCR. On the study's bioinformatics: Nucleated cell counts per sample were estimated from amplification of reference gene primers within the assay. To quantify the absolute abundance of each unique TCRbeta CDR3 rearrangement, sequence reads were collapsed and filtered. For each sample, productive Simpson clonality was calculated by taking the square root of Simpson's diversity index across productive rearrangements. Not all clones reach the TCRdb copy of this immuneACCESS table, which keeps in-frame sequences only. Checked studies attribute under half of the gap to unresolved V genes and leave the rest unexplained. From that table come the V and J calls and clone size; the DNA was used to work out D and trimming. Here the sample has 200,000 to 250,000 clones; over 80% occur a single time. The ten largest clones take up 5.5% to 7.5% of the sample.

This sequence was found in a woman aged 40-49 years who had recovered from COVID-19. The sample taken for sequencing was PBMCs or T cells enriched from blood (not recorded which). This chain is built from TRBV7-9 and TRBJ2-7, with 12 middle bases fitting TRBD2. The sequenced DNA is TGTGCCAGCAGCTTCCTTGGACTAGCGGGACCCAGAAGCTACGAGCAGTACTTC. Protein translation: CASSFLGLAGPRSYEQYF.